This TCR beta chain was documented in a study of blood T cell repertoires in COVID-19. Study-level information: From T cells, B-cell-depleted T cells, or PBMCs came the material, which was cDNA or gDNA.

In the source study's methods: Amplification with reference gene primers provided the estimates of nucleated cell counts. Assay: immunoSEQ multiplex PCR; the TCRdb copy retains only in-frame clones and omits some. V, J and clone size are those of that table, while D and trimming were read from the DNA. The table lists about 200,000 clones, about 80% of them singletons. Trimming cost V 0 bases and J 2 bases, with 25 bases left between them. Per the germline V gene, CDR1 is SQVTM and CDR2 is ANQGSEA. The CDR3 length is 19 residues. The chain joins TRBV29-1 to TRBJ1-2; a possible D gene is TRBD1 (5 bases). This receptor was taken from a man aged 55 to 70 with acute or convalescent COVID-19. Sequenced: peripheral blood. The CDR3 region has the DNA TGCAGCGTTGAAGATCTTCAAGTGGGGCCCGAACTACTGAACTATGGCTACACCTTC. This gives the protein CSVEDLQVGPELLNYGYTF.